These 24 T cell receptor beta chains originate from one sample sequenced in a study of beta chain features in type 1 diabetes. General study points: TCRB CDR3s from Type 1 diabetes patients were moderately but significantly shorter in all four CD4+ subsets.

As every portion of the isolated RNA was reverse transcribed, the sequencing read expressed TCRB transcripts. The method was immunoSEQ multiplex PCR; TCRdb's version includes in-frame clones alone and lacks a portion of them. The sample includes about 660,000 clones, over 13% of them seen just once. No antigen is known for these receptors. Sample: naive CD4+ T cells from blood. The receptors were sampled from a man aged 18 to 30 with type 1 diabetes.

This clone was picked up a small number of times. The rearrangement links TRBV30 to TRBJ2-5, with 7 nucleotides matching TRBD1. Unmatched junction bases numbered 14, after V lost 8 bases and J lost 2 bases. The CDR3 spans 15 residues. Germline V lookup: CDR1 GTSNPN, CDR2 SVGIG (reference sequence). CDR3 protein: CAGRRTGKLQETQYF. The CDR3 nucleotides are TGTGCCGGGCGGAGGACAGGAAAACTTCAAGAGACCCAGTACTTC.

There are a few counts of this clone. This chain uses TRBV30 with TRBJ1-2, with D perhaps TRBD1 (5 bases). The length of the CDR3 is 13 residues. V shed 1 base and J shed 4 bases, with 10 bases lying between them. CDR1 GTSNPN and CDR2 SVGIG come from the germline V gene (reference sequence). The CDR3 protein is CAWSDRRFYGYTF. CDR3 nucleotide sequence: TGTGCCTGGAGTGACAGGAGATTCTATGGCTACACCTTC.

CDR3 in amino acids: CASSQDAYNEQFF. CDR3 sequence (DNA): TGTGCCAGCAGTCAGGACGCCTACAATGAGCAGTTCTTC. V and J are TRBV28 and TRBJ2-1; unclear D gene. V lost 5 bases and J 2 bases, leaving 7 bases between the germline ends. The CDR3 consists of 13 residues. Germline V gives CDR1 MDHEN, CDR2 SYDVKM.

The chain has TRBV5-1 and TRBJ2-7; D might be TRBD1 (6 bases). V dropped 7 bases and J dropped 6 bases, with 20 bases sitting between them. CDR3 length: 14 amino acids. Germline V gene lookup returns CDR1 SGHRS and CDR2 YFSETQ. The CDR3 nucleotides are TGCGCCAGCGGCTCAGGACAGTTTAACGGCGAGCAGTACTTC. Translation: CASGSGQFNGEQYF.

The chain uses TRBV7-9 and TRBJ1-4, with unresolved D. Germline V CDR1 and CDR2: SEHNR, FQNEAQ (reference sequence). The germline V and J ends were trimmed by 5 bases and 3 bases, with 10 bases remaining between them. The CDR3 has 14 amino acids. CDR3 protein: CASSTGRSNEKLFF. The CDR3 bases are TGTGCCAGCAGCACCGGGAGGTCTAATGAAAAACTGTTTTTT.

There are a few counts of this clone. V gene TRBV18 combines with J gene TRBJ2-5, with no clear D. With 6 bases removed from V and 6 bases from J, the gap between germline ends came to 14 bases. CDR3 length: 13 residues. Germline V lookup: CDR1 KGHSH, CDR2 LQKENI. The CDR3 DNA follows: TGTGCCAGCTCCCTACCCGACCCCAAGACCCAGTACTTC. Its protein is CASSLPDPKTQYF.

The chain combines TRBV18 with TRBJ1-4; unclear D gene. The CDR3 sequence is 15 residues long. V shed 3 bases and J shed 0 bases, with 8 bases lying between them. Germline lookup yields CDR1 KGHSH and CDR2 LQKENI. The CDR3 bases are TGTGCCAGCTCACCCCGGATTGCAACTAATGAAAAACTGTTTTTT. This sequence encodes CASSPRIATNEKLFF.

The V gene is TRBV2, the J gene TRBJ2-3; D ambiguous. Deletions cut 4 bases from V and 5 bases from J, with 4 bases between. This CDR3 is built from 11 residues. From germline, CDR1 is SNHLY and CDR2 FYNNEI. CDR3 bases: TGTGCCAGCAGTGGTAAAGATACGCAGTATTTT. It is translated as CASSGKDTQYF.

This chain joins TRBV7-9 and TRBJ2-1; TRBD2 aligns across 11 bases. The CDR3 contains 17 residues. V lost 5 bases, J lost 3 bases, and 9 bases stayed unmatched. Germline loops: CDR1 SEHNR, CDR2 FQNEAQ (reference sequence). The CDR3 sequence is CASSQPLAGGLYNEQFF. The CDR3, as DNA: TGTGCCAGCAGCCAACCCCTAGCGGGGGGACTCTACAATGAGCAGTTCTTC.

This chain joins TRBV6-5 and TRBJ2-1; D is unresolved. Trimming took 6 bases from V and 7 from J, leaving 10 bases between them. The CDR3 has 12 amino acids. Germline V gives CDR1 MNHEY, CDR2 SVGAGI. CDR3 region: CASRTLWNEQFF. Written as DNA, the CDR3 is TGTGCCAGCAGAACCCTTTGGAATGAGCAGTTCTTC.

This clone was seen only a few times. The chain links TRBV7-9 to TRBJ1-2, with D perhaps matching TRBD1 (5 bases). From germline, CDR1 is SEHNR and CDR2 FQNEAQ (reference sequence). V was shortened by 7 bases and J by 4 bases, with 22 bases between the two germline ends. There are 16 residues in the CDR3. CDR3 amino acids: CASTIGTGRGVYGYTF. DNA for the CDR3: TGTGCCAGCACCATCGGAACGGGGCGGGGAGTCTATGGCTACACCTTC.

This clone came up once. The V call is TRBV4-1, the J call TRBJ2-1, with 9 nucleotides matching TRBD2. This CDR3 region has 18 residues. V gave up 0 bases and J gave up 2 bases; unmatched junction bases: 8. Germline V lookup: CDR1 MGHRA, CDR2 YSYEKL. This chain's CDR3 is CASSQDNNGLAPYNEQFF. The CDR3 DNA reads as TGCGCCAGCAGCCAAGACAACAACGGACTAGCGCCCTACAATGAGCAGTTCTTC.

This clone was recorded a few times. The chain couples TRBV27 to TRBJ2-7; D may correspond to TRBD1 or TRBD2 (5 bases each). CDR1 and CDR2 from the germline V gene are MNHEY and SMNVEV (reference sequence). Trimming shortened V by 6 bases and J by 3 bases, and 18 bases separated the two germline ends. The CDR3 is 15 amino acids. CDR3 sequence reads: CASRIRGVASYEQYF. The CDR3, as DNA: TGTGCCAGCAGAATAAGGGGAGTGGCTAGCTACGAGCAGTACTTC.

The rearrangement uses TRBV7-2 and TRBJ1-4, with D maybe TRBD1 (6 bases). Germline CDR1 SGHTA, CDR2 FQGNSA. Trimming shortened V by 5 bases and J by 8 bases, and 9 bases separated the two germline ends. The CDR3 is made up of 12 amino acids. The CDR3 protein is CASSQGFEKLFF. CDR3 in DNA: TGTGCCAGCAGCCAGGGGTTCGAAAAACTGTTTTTT.

This clone turned up a few times. This chain connects TRBV19 to TRBJ2-1; possibly TRBD2 for D (5 bases). Between the trimmed V and J ends, which lost 5 bases and 3 bases, there was a span of 11 bases. Germline loops: CDR1 LNHDA, CDR2 SQIVND (reference sequence). This CDR3 spans 14 amino acids. The CDR3 nucleotides are TGTGCCAGTAGTGATCGGGGTCTCTACAATGAGCAGTTCTTC. This encodes CASSDRGLYNEQFF.

This clone was detected only once. The chain combines TRBV6-5 with TRBJ2-2; TRBD1 is a possible D gene (5 bases). The germline V and J ends were trimmed by 2 bases and 6 bases, with 13 bases remaining between them. Per germline, CDR1 MNHEY and CDR2 SVGAGI. There are 15 residues in the CDR3. CDR3 in amino acids: CASSYLERQSGELFF. For the CDR3, the DNA is TGTGCCAGCAGTTACCTCGAGAGACAGTCCGGGGAGCTGTTTTTT.

This clone was counted a few times. The genes are TRBV4-2 and TRBJ2-5; D may be TRBD2 (6 bases). V lost 0 bases to trimming and J lost 3 bases, with 11 bases between them. CDR1 and CDR2 (germline): LGHNA, YNFKEQ. CDR3 length equals 15 residues. CDR3 loop: CASSQERGGKETQYF. CDR3 DNA sequence: TGTGCCAGCAGCCAAGAGAGGGGCGGGAAAGAGACCCAGTACTTC.

This clone was picked up a small number of times. The rearrangement links TRBV6-5 to TRBJ2-7, with a possible D match to TRBD2 (5 bases). Trimming cost V 5 bases and J 3 bases, with 17 bases left between them. The CDR3 has 15 residues. Per the germline V gene, CDR1 is MNHEY and CDR2 is SVGAGI. CDR3: CASSPKRISFYEQYF. The CDR3 nucleotides read TGTGCCAGCAGTCCCAAGCGGATTAGCTTCTACGAGCAGTACTTC.

The chain uses TRBV18 and TRBJ2-1; D remains ambiguous. From germline, CDR1 is KGHSH and CDR2 LQKENI. The CDR3 contains 13 residues. Trimming stripped 6 bases from V and 0 bases from J, with 6 bases between. The CDR3 loop is CASSSGSYNEQFF. As DNA, the CDR3 is TGTGCCAGCTCGAGTGGCTCCTACAATGAGCAGTTCTTC.

This clone was counted a few times. The chain is built from TRBV7-2 and TRBJ2-3; 9 bases are shared with TRBD2. Per the germline V gene, CDR1 is SGHTA and CDR2 is FQGNSA. This CDR3 is built from 15 residues. V gave up 5 bases and J gave up 13 bases; unmatched junction bases: 16. The CDR3 here is CASSPTPSPSGVEYF. In DNA, the CDR3 is TGTGCCAGCAGCCCCACCCCCTCTCCTAGCGGGGTGGAGTATTTT.

J is TRBJ1-1 and V is TRBV19, with 9 nucleotides matching TRBD1. V trimming: 5 bases; J trimming: 6 bases; junction bases outside the gene matches: 10. Germline V gives CDR1 LNHDA, CDR2 SQIVND (reference sequence). This CDR3 has 15 residues. This CDR3 is CASSVLQGADAEAFF. Written as DNA, the CDR3 is TGTGCCAGTAGTGTCCTACAGGGGGCCGACGCTGAAGCTTTCTTT.

The chain employs TRBV28 and TRBJ2-3; 8 bases line up with TRBD1. From germline, CDR1 is MDHEN and CDR2 SYDVKM. CDR3 length: 15 amino acids. J was trimmed by 7 bases and V by 2 bases; bases with no gene match: 8. As DNA, the CDR3 is TGTGCCAGCAGTTTAGGGGACAGGTGGTTAAATACGCAGTATTTT. Its translation is CASSLGDRWLNTQYF. Drawing the rest from reference TRBV28 and TRBJ2-3, the complete variable domain is DVKVTQSSRYLVKRTGEKVFLECVQDMDHENMFWYRQDPGLGLRLIYFSYDVKMKEKGDIPEGYSVSREKKERFSLILESASTNQTSMYLCASSLGDRWLNTQYFGPGTRLTVL.

The table lists this clone with a few counts. This chain joins TRBV4-2 and TRBJ2-5, with 7 bases aligning to TRBD2. Germline loops: CDR1 LGHNA, CDR2 YNFKEQ. Germline trimming cut 2 bases from V and 5 bases from J; bases unmatched to any gene: 5. The CDR3 has 14 residues. CDR3 amino acids: CASSQRQGGETQYF. CDR3 bases: TGTGCCAGCAGCCAAAGGCAGGGAGGGGAGACCCAGTACTTC.

Points on this clone: This sample includes further DNA sequences coding for the same CDR3. The chain joins TRBV28 to TRBJ2-7; TRBD2 might be the D (5 bases). The CDR3 has 13 amino acids. V lost 6 bases to trimming and J lost 3 bases, with 12 bases between them. CDR1 is MDHEN, CDR2 SYDVKM, per germline. The CDR3: CASSRGGIYEQYF. DNA for the CDR3: TGTGCCAGCAGCCGGGGTGGGATCTACGAGCAGTACTTC.